This T cell receptor (beta chain) is from a study of T-cell reconstitution after alpha-beta-depleted transplantation in children. As it was prepared, the TCRbeta library received unique molecular identifiers. TCRdb used MiXCR to reprocess the PCR reads, holding one entry per CDR3 protein. The data contain approximately 980,000 distinct CDR3 sequences, roughly 29% of them singletons. The source of this sequence is a boy under three years old who had a stem cell transplant for SCID, so the T cells may come from the graft donor. Sequencing used PBMCs, mostly from graft donor cells, obtained 360 days after TCRalphabeta/CD19-depleted stem cell transplant.

CDR3 DNA sequence: TGTGCCACCAGCAGGACAGGGGGCATCGGCGGGGAGCTGTTTTTT. Residues: CATSRTGGIGGELFF. The chain joins TRBV15 to TRBJ2-2; 10 bases line up with TRBD1. The V gene's germline CDR1 is LNHNV and CDR2 YYDKDF (reference sequence). CDR3 length: 15 residues. J was trimmed by 7 bases and V by 3 bases; bases with no gene match: 5.